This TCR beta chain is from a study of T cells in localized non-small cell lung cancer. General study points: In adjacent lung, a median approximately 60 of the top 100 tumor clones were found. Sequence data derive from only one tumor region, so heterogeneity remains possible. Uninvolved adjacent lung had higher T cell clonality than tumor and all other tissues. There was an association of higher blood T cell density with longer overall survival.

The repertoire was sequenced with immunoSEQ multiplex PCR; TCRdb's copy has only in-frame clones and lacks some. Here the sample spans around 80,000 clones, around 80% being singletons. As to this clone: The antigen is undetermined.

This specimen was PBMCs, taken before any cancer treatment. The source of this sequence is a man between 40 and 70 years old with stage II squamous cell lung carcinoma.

The CDR3 region is CASSGGTLQETQYF. The CDR3 region has the DNA TGTGCCAGCAGCGGCGGGACTCTCCAAGAGACCCAGTACTTC. The V gene is TRBV9, the J gene TRBJ2-5, with D possibly being TRBD2 (6 bases). Germline-derived CDR1 and CDR2 are SGDLS and YYNGEE. The V gene lost 3 bases and the J gene lost 1 base, with 10 bases spanning the gap. The CDR3 sequence is 14 residues long.